Listed below are T cell receptor beta chains from one sample, sequenced in a study of early stage breast cancer tumors. Data came from immunoSEQ multiplex PCR; TCRdb stores just in-frame clones and leaves some out. Here the sample spans approximately 54,000 clones, more than 70% being singletons. Sequenced sample: blood. The receptor source for this set is a person aged 40-50 years with breast cancer. Each CDR3 is given with its conserved first and last residue. The order of the fields is clone size, D gene, V gene, J gene, CDR3 protein, CDR3 DNA. The D gene is left open where the match is weak. Some rows have no size entry. The others give once, few or many, or a class for an expanded clone.

>.|.|TRBV11-3|TRBJ1-2
CASSLDRVGGYTF
TGTGCCAGCAGCTTAGACAGGGTTGGTGGCTACACCTTC
>.|TRBD1|TRBV18|TRBJ2-5
CASSPPGTVQETQYF
TGTGCCAGCTCACCACCCGGGACAGTACAAGAGACCCAGTACTTC
>few|.|TRBV7-6|TRBJ2-7
CASSLDLRGEQYF
TGTGCCAGCAGCTTAGATCTTAGGGGGGAGCAGTACTTC
>.|.|TRBV4-2|TRBJ2-7
CASSQDRTSLSGEQYF
TGTGCCAGCAGCCAAGATCGAACTAGTCTCAGCGGCGAGCAGTACTTC
>.|TRBD1|TRBV7-8|TRBJ1-1
CASRQQGAGMNTEAFF
TGTGCCAGCAGGCAACAGGGGGCGGGCATGAACACTGAAGCTTTCTTT
>.|.|TRBV6-5|TRBJ2-7
CASSALLGRDEQYF
TGTGCCAGCAGTGCCCTACTTGGAAGGGACGAGCAGTACTTC
>once|.|TRBV4-1|TRBJ2-1
CASSQEYGLAAYNEQFF
TGCGCCAGCAGCCAAGAATATGGGCTAGCAGCCTACAATGAGCAGTTCTTC
>.|.|TRBV7-9|TRBJ2-7
CASSPSQGRSYEQYF
TGTGCCAGCAGCCCCTCCCAGGGAAGGTCTTACGAGCAGTACTTC
>.|.|TRBV11-2|TRBJ1-1
CASSLQGISNTEAFF
TGTGCCAGCAGCTTACAGGGGATTTCGAACACTGAAGCTTTCTTT
>.|TRBD2|TRBV5-1|TRBJ2-3
CASSFRLAGGGDTQYF
TGCGCCAGCAGCTTTAGACTAGCGGGAGGTGGGGATACGCAGTATTTT
>.|.|TRBV5-1|TRBJ1-1
CASSFVTGMNTEAFF
TGCGCCAGCAGCTTCGTGACAGGCATGAACACTGAAGCTTTCTTT
>.|TRBD2|TRBV11-2|TRBJ2-7
CASSWTSSSYEQYF
TGTGCCAGCAGCTGGACTAGCTCCTCCTACGAGCAGTACTTC
>.|.|TRBV2|TRBJ1-4
CASYFRDTRGVEKLFF
TGTGCCAGTTATTTCCGGGACACCAGAGGAGTTGAAAAACTGTTTTTT
>.|.|TRBV19|TRBJ2-7
CASSQGGAYEQYF
TGTGCCAGTAGTCAGGGCGGTGCATACGAGCAGTACTTC
>.|TRBD2|TRBV5-1|TRBJ2-7
CASSPGTSGMDEQYF
TGCGCCAGCAGCCCCGGGACTAGCGGGATGGACGAGCAGTACTTC
>.|.|TRBV6-5|TRBJ2-2
CASSPGPSGTGELFF
TGTGCCAGCAGCCCCGGGCCCTCGGGCACCGGGGAGCTGTTTTTT
>.|.|TRBV7-2|TRBJ1-1
CASSRTTGTEAFF
TGTGCCAGCAGCCGTACAACAGGGACTGAAGCTTTCTTT
>.|TRBD1|TRBV11-3|TRBJ1-4
CASSPAGGSEKLFF
TGTGCCAGCAGCCCTGCAGGGGGCTCTGAAAAACTGTTTTTT
>.|.|TRBV7-9|TRBJ1-2
CASSLQGDGYTF
TGTGCCAGCAGCTTACAAGGGGACGGCTACACCTTC
>few|.|TRBV5-1|TRBJ1-1
CASSSAGDTEAFF
TGCGCCAGCAGCTCAGCGGGGGACACTGAAGCTTTCTTT
>.|TRBD1|TRBV10-3|TRBJ2-5
CAIGAGGAGETQYF
TGTGCCATCGGGGCAGGGGGCGCGGGGGAGACCCAGTACTTC
>.|.|TRBV2|TRBJ1-2
CASSEARDFGYTF
TGTGCCAGCAGTGAAGCTCGGGACTTCGGCTACACCTTC
>.|.|TRBV4-1|TRBJ1-2
CASSQQKGHGYTF
TGCGCCAGCAGCCAACAAAAGGGCCATGGCTACACCTTC
>.|TRBD2|TRBV5-6|TRBJ2-7
CASSYSGGSSYEQYF
TGTGCCAGCAGCTATTCCGGGGGGAGCTCCTACGAGCAGTACTTC
>few|.|TRBV7-8|TRBJ1-3
CASSLAAPTPGNTIYF
TGTGCCAGCAGCTTAGCGGCTCCGACGCCCGGAAACACCATATATTTT
>.|.|TRBV5-1|TRBJ1-5
CASSFRGPGEPQHF
TGCGCCAGCAGCTTTCGGGGACCCGGCGAGCCCCAGCATTTT
>few|.|TRBV7-9|TRBJ1-1
CASSLEAFMNTEAFF
TGTGCCAGCAGCTTGGAGGCGTTCATGAACACTGAAGCTTTCTTT
>.|.|TRBV7-8|TRBJ1-1
CASSLEGRGRGTEAFF
TGTGCCAGCAGCTTAGAGGGACGAGGGCGGGGAACTGAAGCTTTCTTT
>.|.|TRBV19|TRBJ2-7
CASSIGSSYEQYF
TGTGCCAGTAGTATAGGCTCGTCCTACGAGCAGTACTTC
>.|.|TRBV5-1|TRBJ1-4
CASRGTGGREEKLFF
TGCGCCAGCAGGGGGACTGGTGGTCGTGAAGAAAAACTGTTTTTT
>.|.|TRBV7-6|TRBJ2-5
CASSLYQETQYF
TGTGCCAGCAGCTTGTACCAAGAGACCCAGTACTTC
>.|.|TRBV7-9|TRBJ1-1
CASSTLGDTEAFF
TGTGCCAGCAGCACATTGGGGGACACTGAAGCTTTCTTT
>.|.|TRBV6-5|TRBJ1-2
CASSYGGVPFYGYTF
TGTGCCAGCAGTTACGGGGGGGTACCTTTCTATGGCTACACCTTC
>.|TRBD2|TRBV30|TRBJ2-3
CAWNAAGGSLSTDTQYF
TGTGCCTGGAATGCGGCGGGAGGGAGCTTAAGCACAGATACGCAGTATTTT
>.|.|TRBV30|TRBJ2-4
CAWSSGNGPDIQYF
TGTGCCTGGAGCTCGGGTAACGGGCCTGACATTCAGTACTTC
>.|.|TRBV5-1|TRBJ1-1
CASSGGDSSEAFF
TGCGCCAGCTCTGGGGGGGACTCCTCTGAAGCTTTCTTT
>few|.|TRBV5-1|TRBJ2-7
CASTLQGDYEQYF
TGCGCCAGCACCCTACAGGGTGACTACGAGCAGTACTTC
>.|TRBD2|TRBV7-8|TRBJ2-7
CASSSRTSGSYEQYF
TGTGCCAGCAGCTCAAGGACTAGCGGCTCCTACGAGCAGTACTTC
>once|.|TRBV7-6|TRBJ1-1
CASSLSIDRNTEAFF
TGTGCCAGCAGCTTATCTATAGACCGGAACACTGAAGCTTTCTTT
>few|.|TRBV5-4|TRBJ2-7
CASSLDSAPNSYEQYF
TGTGCCAGCAGCTTGGACTCTGCGCCAAACTCCTACGAGCAGTACTTC
>.|TRBD1|TRBV30|TRBJ2-7
CAWTLGTGDYEQYF
TGTGCCTGGACTCTCGGGACAGGGGACTACGAGCAGTACTTC
>once|.|TRBV7-9|TRBJ2-1
CASSLLSGPYNEQFF
TGTGCCAGCAGCTTATTGAGCGGGCCCTACAATGAGCAGTTCTTC
>.|.|TRBV5-1|TRBJ1-1
CASRWIEVGTEAFF
TGCGCCAGCAGGTGGATTGAGGTTGGCACTGAAGCTTTCTTT
>.|TRBD1|TRBV19|TRBJ1-5
CASSVTGTGSQPQHF
TGTGCCAGTAGTGTAACCGGGACAGGGAGCCAGCCCCAGCATTTT
>.|.|TRBV18|TRBJ1-2
CASSPASTSNYGYTF
TGTGCCAGCTCACCTGCATCTACTTCTAACTATGGCTACACCTTC
>once|TRBD1|TRBV10-1|TRBJ2-1
CASSESGQGGVQFF
TGCGCCAGCAGTGAGTCGGGACAGGGAGGTGTACAGTTCTTC
>.|.|TRBV5-1|TRBJ2-3
CASSLALQPDTQYF
TGCGCCAGCAGCTTGGCCCTTCAACCAGATACGCAGTATTTT
>few|.|TRBV11-2|TRBJ2-7
CASSPSRALEAYEQYF
TGTGCCAGCAGCCCAAGTAGGGCCCTCGAAGCCTACGAGCAGTACTTC